This T cell receptor beta chain was sequenced during a study of metastatic and nonmetastatic thyroid tumors. TCRdb reprocessed the PCR reads using MiXCR. The data show around 26,000 clones, approximately 24% seen once. In this sample, this clone turned up a few times. At one end the junction does not follow the germline gene, possibly because of a read error. Germline CDR1 reads SGDLS; CDR2 reads YYNGEE. The CDR3 has 15 amino acids. None of the patients had undergone any treatment ahead of thyroid surgery. This chain links TRBV9 with TRBJ1-5; unclear D gene. The TCR originated in a female donor with papillary thyroid cancer or a benign thyroid nodule (not recorded which). Some clones in this sample may be carry-over from other donors' samples. Source material: blood. CDR3 region: CASIVDGKTNQPQHF. The CDR3 DNA follows: TGTGCCAGCATCGTAGATGGAAAGACTAATCAACCCCAGCATTTT. Complete variable domain (other parts from reference TRBV9 and TRBJ1-5): DSGVTQTPKHLITATGQRVTLRCSPRSGDLSVYWYQQSLDQGLQFLIQYYNGEERAKGNILERFSAQQFPDLHSELNLSSLELGDSALYFCASIVDGKTNQPQHFGDGTRLSIL.